This passage covers 14 T cell receptor beta chains from one sample sequenced in a study of molecular identifiers for immune sequencing clone quantification. One entry per CDR3 protein results from TCRdb running MiXCR on the PCR reads. Altogether about 68,000 distinct CDR3 sequences are present, less than 20% being singletons, with the ten largest covering approximately 1.5%. The specimen was naive CD8+ T cells from blood, with Jurkat cell RNA spiked in. Subset meaning: FACS-sorted CD8+CD4-CCR7+CD45RA+ naive T cells. Every receptor here comes from a human donor in good health. Some libraries in this study had Jurkat cell RNA spiked in.

As to this clonotype: A much larger clonotype is one base distant, so this may be a read error. The conserved phenylalanine or tryptophan normally closing the CDR3 is absent here, so this likely arose from a read error. V and J are TRBV28 and TRBJ2-5; D is unclear. Germline CDR1 reads MDHEN; CDR2 reads SYDVKM. V lost 7 bases and J lost 4, with 10 bases in between. The CDR3 is 12 residues long. CDR3 DNA sequence: TGTGCCAGCATCGACGAGGCAGAGACCCAGTACCTC. Translated, it gives CASIDEAETQYL.

A remark on this clonotype: This may be a read error: a much more frequent sequence differs by one nucleotide. The chain recombines TRBV11-3 with TRBJ2-3, with no clear D. With 0 bases removed from V and 4 bases from J, the gap between germline ends came to 5 bases. Germline assignment: CDR1 SGHNT and CDR2 YENEEA. This CDR3 is built from 13 residues. The chain's CDR3 is CASSLDVPDTQYF. CDR3 nucleotides: TGTGCCAGCAGCTTAGATGTTCCAGATACGCAGTATTTT. Filled out from reference TRBV11-3 and TRBJ2-3, the complete variable domain reads EAGVVQSPRYKIIEKKQPVAFWCNPISGHNTLYWYLQNLGQGPELLIRYENEEAVDDSQLPKDRFSAERLKGVDSTLKIQPAELGDSAVYLCASSLDVPDTQYFGPGTRLTVL.

Ten or more counts support this clonotype. This chain connects TRBV7-9 to TRBJ2-5, with 12 nucleotides matching TRBD2. CDR1 is SEHNR and CDR2 is FQNEAQ in the germline V gene (reference sequence). The CDR3 consists of 17 residues. The ends lost 4 bases at V and 4 bases at J; junction bases unmatched: 10. CDR3 protein: CASSSTRLAGEGETQYF. CDR3 bases: TGTGCCAGCAGCTCCACCCGACTAGCGGGAGAGGGAGAGACCCAGTACTTC.

This clonotype was seen many times. The J gene is TRBJ2-5, the V gene TRBV19, with D unresolved. Germline V lookup: CDR1 LNHDA, CDR2 SQIVND (reference sequence). V lost 4 bases, J lost 1 base, and 4 bases lay in between. The CDR3 runs to 12 residues. CDR3 protein: CASSSGQETQYF. CDR3 bases: TGTGCCAGTAGTAGCGGCCAAGAGACCCAGTACTTC. Together with reference TRBV19 and TRBJ2-5, the CDR3 gives the full variable domain: DGGITQSPKYLFRKEGQNVTLSCEQNLNHDAMYWYRQDPGQGLRLIYYSQIVNDFQKGDIAEGYSVSREKKESFPLTVTSAQKNPTAFYLCASSSGQETQYFGPGTRLLVL.

This clonotype was counted only a few times. The chain uses TRBV2 and TRBJ1-4; 8 bases map to TRBD1. This CDR3 has 13 residues. Germline CDR1 is SNHLY and CDR2 is FYNNEI. Trimming took 7 bases from V and 4 from J; bases not matched to a gene: 2. CDR3 nucleotide sequence: TGTGCCAGCAAGGACAGGGTTAATGAAAAACTGTTTTTT. Its translation: CASKDRVNEKLFF.

In this sample, this clonotype turned up a few times. A read error is possible here, since a much larger clone lies one base away. V usage is TRBV13 and J usage is TRBJ1-6; 7 nucleotides line up with TRBD1. The CDR3 totals 16 residues. The germline V gene has CDR1 PRHDT and CDR2 FYEKMQ (reference sequence). Losses at the gene ends were 1 base for V and 5 bases for J; bases not matched to a gene: 5. This chain's CDR3 is CASSLEGGADNSPLHF. The CDR3 DNA reads as TGTGCCAGCAGCTTAGAAGGGGGCGCGGATAATTCACCCCTCCACTTT.

The sample holds many counts of this clonotype. The chain joins TRBV4-3 to TRBJ2-7; a weak D match, TRBD2 (5 bases). Trimming shortened V by 0 bases and J by 4 bases, and 13 bases separated the two germline ends. Germline V gene data show CDR1 as LGHNA and CDR2 as YSLEER. This CDR3 has 15 residues. This CDR3 is CASSQERDELYEQYF. The CDR3 coding sequence is TGCGCCAGCAGCCAAGAGAGGGATGAATTGTACGAGCAGTACTTC.

This clonotype has a count of ten or more. CDR3 nucleotides: TGCAGCGTTGAAGATTCGAGGCGAAGCACAGATACGCAGTATTTT. This sequence encodes CSVEDSRRSTDTQYF. The V gene is TRBV29-1, the J gene TRBJ2-3; D gene ambiguous. Trimming cost V 0 bases and J 0 bases, with 10 bases left between them. The CDR3 has 15 amino acids. The germline V gene encodes CDR1 SQVTM and CDR2 ANQGSEA.

The V and J genes are TRBV15 and TRBJ2-1, with 7 bases lining up with TRBD2. V was clipped by 1 base and J by 5 bases; unmatched bases: 11. The CDR3 covers 17 residues. Germline values: CDR1 LNHNV, CDR2 YYDKDF (reference sequence). The CDR3 nucleotides read TGTGCCACCAGCAGAGGGGTCTCTGGCGGGAGCCACAATGAGCAGTTCTTC. Its protein product is CATSRGVSGGSHNEQFF. Full variable domain (rest looked up from reference TRBV15 and TRBJ2-1): DAMVIQNPRYQVTQFGKPVTLSCSQTLNHNVMYWYQQKSSQAPKLLFHYYDKDFNNEADTPDNFQSRRPNTSFCFLDIRSPGLGDTAMYLCATSRGVSGGSHNEQFFGPGTRLTVL.

This clonotype occurred a few times. The chain joins TRBV6-6 to TRBJ1-2; D is perhaps TRBD1 (6 bases). The germline V gene encodes CDR1 MNHNY and CDR2 SVGAGI (reference sequence). V was shortened by 7 bases and J by 4 bases, with 19 bases between the two germline ends. The CDR3 sequence is 15 residues long. CDR3 nucleotides: TGTGCCAGCATCCACCCCGGGACAACAACCTATGGCTACACCTTC. It translates to CASIHPGTTTYGYTF.

This clonotype came up many times. This chain uses TRBV19 with TRBJ2-7; tentative D call: TRBD1 (6 bases). The CDR3 extends over 12 amino acids. CDR1 is LNHDA, CDR2 SQIVND, per germline (reference sequence). V lost 6 bases, J lost 2 bases, and 8 bases lay in between. Here the CDR3 DNA reads TGTGCCAGTAGGGGGGCCGCCTACGAGCAGTACTTC. This gives the protein CASRGAAYEQYF.

There are many counts of this clonotype. The CDR3 loop reads CASSLYGTSGRATGELFF. DNA for the CDR3: TGTGCCAGCAGTTTATACGGGACTAGCGGGAGAGCCACCGGGGAGCTGTTTTTT. V and J are TRBV28 and TRBJ2-2; 14 bases align to TRBD2. The germline gives CDR1 MDHEN, CDR2 SYDVKM. This CDR3 has 18 residues. With V trimmed by 1 base and J by 4 bases, 5 bases remained unmatched.

This clonotype was seen ten or more times. The chain uses TRBV28 and TRBJ1-5; D is ambiguous. Germline V lookup: CDR1 MDHEN, CDR2 SYDVKM. This CDR3 comprises 16 residues. V gave up 6 bases and J gave up 0 bases, with 15 bases separating them. The DNA for the CDR3 is TGTGCCAGCAGCCACTTGGCCGAGGGTAGCAATCAGCCCCAGCATTTT. It yields the protein CASSHLAEGSNQPQHF.

Remarks on this clonotype: Here the CDR3 omits its conserved ending phenylalanine or tryptophan, so a read error is the likely source. V is TRBV4-3 and J is TRBJ2-1; 7 nucleotides match TRBD1. Germline V lookup: CDR1 LGHNA, CDR2 YSLEER. J lost 5 bases, V lost 2 bases, and 15 bases had no gene match. The length of the CDR3 is 18 residues. The chain's CDR3 is CASSQTRDSGGHNNEQFI. The DNA for the CDR3 is TGCGCCAGCAGCCAAACGAGGGACAGCGGAGGCCATAACAATGAGCAGTTCATC.